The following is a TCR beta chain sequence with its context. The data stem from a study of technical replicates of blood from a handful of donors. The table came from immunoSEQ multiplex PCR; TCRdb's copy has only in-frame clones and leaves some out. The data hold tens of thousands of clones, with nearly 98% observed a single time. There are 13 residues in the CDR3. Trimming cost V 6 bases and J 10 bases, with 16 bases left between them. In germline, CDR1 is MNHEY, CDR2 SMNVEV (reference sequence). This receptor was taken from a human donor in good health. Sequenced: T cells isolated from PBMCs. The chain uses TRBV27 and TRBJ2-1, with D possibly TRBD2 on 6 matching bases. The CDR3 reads CASRWGEEWEQFF. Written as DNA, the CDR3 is TGTGCCAGCAGATGGGGGGAGGAATGGGAGCAGTTCTTC.